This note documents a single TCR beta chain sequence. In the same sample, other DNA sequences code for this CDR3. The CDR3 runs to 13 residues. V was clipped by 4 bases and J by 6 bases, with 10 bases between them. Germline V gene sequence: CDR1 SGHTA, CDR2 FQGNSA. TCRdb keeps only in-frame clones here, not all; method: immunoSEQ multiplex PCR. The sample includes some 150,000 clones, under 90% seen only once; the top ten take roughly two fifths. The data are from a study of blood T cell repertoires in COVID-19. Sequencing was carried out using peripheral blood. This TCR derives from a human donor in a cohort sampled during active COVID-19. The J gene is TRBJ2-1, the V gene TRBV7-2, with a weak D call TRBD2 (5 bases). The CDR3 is CASSSGRGNEQFF. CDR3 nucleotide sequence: TGTGCCAGCAGCTCAGGACGGGGCAATGAGCAGTTCTTC.